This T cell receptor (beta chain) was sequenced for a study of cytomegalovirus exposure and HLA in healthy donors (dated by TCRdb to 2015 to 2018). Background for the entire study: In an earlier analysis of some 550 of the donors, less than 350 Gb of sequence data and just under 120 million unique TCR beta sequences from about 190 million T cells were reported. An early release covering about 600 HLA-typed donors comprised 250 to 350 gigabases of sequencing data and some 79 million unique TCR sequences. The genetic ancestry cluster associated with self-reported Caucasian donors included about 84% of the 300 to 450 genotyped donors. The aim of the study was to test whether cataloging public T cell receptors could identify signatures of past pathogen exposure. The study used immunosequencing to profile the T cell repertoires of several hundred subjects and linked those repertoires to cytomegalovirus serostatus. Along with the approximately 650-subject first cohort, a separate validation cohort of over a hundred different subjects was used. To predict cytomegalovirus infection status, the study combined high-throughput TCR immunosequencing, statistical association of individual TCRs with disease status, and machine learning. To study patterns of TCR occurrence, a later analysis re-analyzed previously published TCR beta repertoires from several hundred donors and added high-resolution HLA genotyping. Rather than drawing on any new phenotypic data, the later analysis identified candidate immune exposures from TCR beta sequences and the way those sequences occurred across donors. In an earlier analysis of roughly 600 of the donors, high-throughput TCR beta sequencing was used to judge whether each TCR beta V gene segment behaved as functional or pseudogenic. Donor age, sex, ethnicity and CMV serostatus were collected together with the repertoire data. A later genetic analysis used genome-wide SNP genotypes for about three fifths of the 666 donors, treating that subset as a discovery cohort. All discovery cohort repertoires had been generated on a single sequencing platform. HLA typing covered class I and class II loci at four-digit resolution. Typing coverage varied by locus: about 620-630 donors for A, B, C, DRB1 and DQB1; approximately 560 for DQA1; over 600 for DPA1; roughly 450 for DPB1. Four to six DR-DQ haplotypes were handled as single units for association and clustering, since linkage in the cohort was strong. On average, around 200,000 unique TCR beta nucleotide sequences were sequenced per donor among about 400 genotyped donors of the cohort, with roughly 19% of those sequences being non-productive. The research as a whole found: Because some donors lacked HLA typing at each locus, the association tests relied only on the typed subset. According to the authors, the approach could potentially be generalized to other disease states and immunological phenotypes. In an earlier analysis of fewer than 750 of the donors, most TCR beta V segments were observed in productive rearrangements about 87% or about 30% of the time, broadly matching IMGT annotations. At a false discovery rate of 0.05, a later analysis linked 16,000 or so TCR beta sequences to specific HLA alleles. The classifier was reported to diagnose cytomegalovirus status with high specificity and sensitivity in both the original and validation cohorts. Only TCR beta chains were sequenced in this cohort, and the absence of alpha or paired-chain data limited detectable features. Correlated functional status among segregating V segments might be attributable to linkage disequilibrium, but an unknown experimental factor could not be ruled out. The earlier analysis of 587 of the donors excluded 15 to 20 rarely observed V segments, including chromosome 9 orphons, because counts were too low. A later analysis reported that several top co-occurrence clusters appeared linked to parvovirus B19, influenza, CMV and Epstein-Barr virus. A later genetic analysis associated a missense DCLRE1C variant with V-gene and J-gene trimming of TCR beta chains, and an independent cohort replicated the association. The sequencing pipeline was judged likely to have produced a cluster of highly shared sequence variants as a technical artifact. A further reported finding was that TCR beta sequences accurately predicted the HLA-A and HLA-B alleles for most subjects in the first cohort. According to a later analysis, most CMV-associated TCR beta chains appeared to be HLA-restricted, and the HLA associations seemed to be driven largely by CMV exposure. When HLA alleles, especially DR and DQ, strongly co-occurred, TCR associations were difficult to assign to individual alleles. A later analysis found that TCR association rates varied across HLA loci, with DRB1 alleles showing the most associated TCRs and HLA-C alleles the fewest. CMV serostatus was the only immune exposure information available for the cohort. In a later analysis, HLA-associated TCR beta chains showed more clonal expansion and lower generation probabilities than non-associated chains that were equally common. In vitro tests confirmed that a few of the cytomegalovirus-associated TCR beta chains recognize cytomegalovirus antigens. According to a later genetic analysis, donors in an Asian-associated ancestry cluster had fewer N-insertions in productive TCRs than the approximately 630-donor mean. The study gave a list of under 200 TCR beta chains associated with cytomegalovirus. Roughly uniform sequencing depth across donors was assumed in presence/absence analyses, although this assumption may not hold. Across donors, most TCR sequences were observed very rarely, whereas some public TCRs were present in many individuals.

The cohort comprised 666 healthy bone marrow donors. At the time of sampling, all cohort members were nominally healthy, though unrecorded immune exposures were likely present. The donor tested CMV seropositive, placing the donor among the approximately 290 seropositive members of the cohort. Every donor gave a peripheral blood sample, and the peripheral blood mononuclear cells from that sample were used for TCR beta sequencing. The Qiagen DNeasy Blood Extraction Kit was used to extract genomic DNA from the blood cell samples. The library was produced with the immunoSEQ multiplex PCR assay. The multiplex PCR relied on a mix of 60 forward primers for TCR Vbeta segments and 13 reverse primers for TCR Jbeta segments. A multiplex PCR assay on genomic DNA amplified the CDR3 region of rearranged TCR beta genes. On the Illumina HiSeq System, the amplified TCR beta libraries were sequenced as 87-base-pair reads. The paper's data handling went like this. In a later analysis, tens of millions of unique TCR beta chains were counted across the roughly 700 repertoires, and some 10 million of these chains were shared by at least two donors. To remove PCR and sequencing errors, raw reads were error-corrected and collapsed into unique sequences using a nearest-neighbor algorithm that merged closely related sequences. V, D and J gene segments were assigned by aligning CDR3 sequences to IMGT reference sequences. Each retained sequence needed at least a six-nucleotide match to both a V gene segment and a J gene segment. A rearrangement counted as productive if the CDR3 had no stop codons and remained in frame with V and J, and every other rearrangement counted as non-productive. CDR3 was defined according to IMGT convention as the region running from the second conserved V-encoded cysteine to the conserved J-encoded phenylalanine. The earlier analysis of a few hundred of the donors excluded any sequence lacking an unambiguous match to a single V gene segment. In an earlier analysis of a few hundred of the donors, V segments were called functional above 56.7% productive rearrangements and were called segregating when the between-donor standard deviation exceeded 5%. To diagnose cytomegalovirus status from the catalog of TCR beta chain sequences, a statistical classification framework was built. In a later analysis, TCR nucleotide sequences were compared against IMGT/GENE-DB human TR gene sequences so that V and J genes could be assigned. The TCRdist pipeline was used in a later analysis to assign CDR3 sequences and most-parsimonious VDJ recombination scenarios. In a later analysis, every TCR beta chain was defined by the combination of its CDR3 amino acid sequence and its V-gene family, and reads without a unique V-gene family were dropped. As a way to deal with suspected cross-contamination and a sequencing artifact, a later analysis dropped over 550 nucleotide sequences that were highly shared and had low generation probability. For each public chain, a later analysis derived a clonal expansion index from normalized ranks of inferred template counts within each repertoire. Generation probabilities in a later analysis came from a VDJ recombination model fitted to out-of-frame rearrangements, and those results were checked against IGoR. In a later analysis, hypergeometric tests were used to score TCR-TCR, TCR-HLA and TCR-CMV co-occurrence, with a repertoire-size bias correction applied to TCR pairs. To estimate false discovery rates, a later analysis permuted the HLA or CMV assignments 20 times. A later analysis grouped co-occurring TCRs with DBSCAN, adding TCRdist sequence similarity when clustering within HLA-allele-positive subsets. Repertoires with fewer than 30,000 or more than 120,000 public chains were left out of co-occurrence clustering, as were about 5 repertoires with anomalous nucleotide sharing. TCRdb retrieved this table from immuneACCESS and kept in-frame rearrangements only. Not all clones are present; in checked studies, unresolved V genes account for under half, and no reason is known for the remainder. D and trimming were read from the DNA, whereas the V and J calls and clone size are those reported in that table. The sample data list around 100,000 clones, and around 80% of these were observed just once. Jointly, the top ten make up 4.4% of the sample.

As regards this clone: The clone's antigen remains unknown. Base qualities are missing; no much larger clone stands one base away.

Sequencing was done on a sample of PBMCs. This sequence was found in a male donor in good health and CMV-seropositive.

The DNA sequence is as follows: TGTGCCACCCGTCTTTCCGGGGGGAGTGAAAAACTGTTTTTT. Protein translation: CATRLSGGSEKLFF. The chain joins TRBV6-5 to TRBJ1-4; TRBD1 is a weak D gene call, 5 bases matching. Counted from cysteine to phenylalanine, this CDR3 has 14 amino acids. The kept DNA is CDR3 alone, 42 bases in frame from the first base. The trim is 10 bases for V and 7 bases for J, with a gap of 19 bases between the germline ends. The germline V gene supplies CDR1 MNHEY and CDR2 SVGAGI.